Sequencing of this T cell receptor beta chain was carried out in a study of breast tumors, draining lymph nodes, adjacent tissues. Using its own MiXCR run on the multiplex PCR reads, TCRdb lists one record per CDR3 protein. The sample lists approximately 190,000 distinct CDR3 sequences, roughly 31% seen once, with more than 4% in the top ten. Breast cancer patients provided tissue from their axillary draining lymph nodes. V lost 5 bases, J lost 4 bases, and 15 bases lay in between. The CDR3 is 14 residues long. Per germline, CDR1 MGHRA and CDR2 YSYEKL. Many counts were recorded for this clonotype. The chain carries TRBV4-1 and TRBJ2-7; D perhaps matches TRBD1 (6 bases). The receptor comes from a female donor with breast cancer. Some clones in this sample may be carry-over from other donors' samples. The sequenced sample consisted of axillary lymph node tissue. In DNA form, the CDR3 reads TGCGCCAGCAGCACGTCGACACAGGGTTACGAGCAGTACTTC. Encoded protein: CASSTSTQGYEQYF.